Listed below are T cell receptor beta chains from one sample, sequenced in a study of T cells in Graves' hyperthyroidism and ophthalmopathy. Each CDR3 protein is one row after TCRdb ran MiXCR on the multiplex PCR reads. Of 96,000 or so distinct CDR3 sequences detected, just over 50% appear once; the ten largest clones hold about 25%. The source material was blood. Source of these receptors: a woman aged 35 to 49 with Graves' hyperthyroidism. Each CDR3 is given with its conserved first and last residue. Fields, in order: J gene, V gene, D gene, clone size, CDR3 protein, CDR3 DNA. D genes are given only for firm matches. Size is omitted from some rows. Given values are once, few, many or a class for expanded clones.

>TRBJ1-2|TRBV25-1|NA|NA
CASKDRGDCGYTF
TGTGCCAGCAAAGATAGGGGGGATTGTGGCTACACCTTC
>TRBJ1-3|TRBV7-8|TRBD1|many
CASSHRGGTGNTIYF
TGTGCCAGCAGCCACAGGGGAGGAACTGGAAACACCATATATTTT
>TRBJ2-5|TRBV30|TRBD2|NA
CAWRAGAIPQETQYF
TGTGCCTGGAGAGCGGGAGCAATCCCCCAAGAGACCCAGTACTTC
>TRBJ2-7|TRBV4-1|NA|many
CASSQGSWDWGEQYF
TGCGCCAGCAGCCAAGGTAGCTGGGATTGGGGCGAGCAGTACTTC
>TRBJ2-1|TRBV20-1|NA|NA
CSARTSRSPGNEQFF
TGCAGTGCTAGAACTAGCAGGTCCCCAGGCAATGAGCAGTTCTTC
>TRBJ1-2|TRBV6-6|NA|many
CASSFRDTANYGYTF
TGTGCCAGCAGTTTCCGGGACACTGCTAACTATGGCTACACCTTC
>TRBJ1-2|TRBV28|NA|NA
CASRGAGGRTF
TGTGCCAGCAGGGGGGCCGGGGGGAGAACCTTC
>TRBJ2-7|TRBV2|TRBD1|many
CASTTDRGHEQYF
TGTGCCAGCACCACGGACAGGGGGCACGAGCAGTACTTC
>TRBJ2-5|TRBV20-1|NA|NA
CSALRGRGEETQYF
TGCAGTGCTCTCAGGGGGAGGGGGGAAGAGACCCAGTACTTC
>TRBJ1-5|TRBV5-8|TRBD1|many
CASSSRDSHNQPQHF
TGTGCCAGCAGCTCGCGGGACAGCCACAATCAGCCCCAGCATTTT
>TRBJ1-1|TRBV7-8|NA|NA
CASSYSIGGHTEAFF
TGTGCCAGCAGTTACTCGATCGGGGGGCACACTGAAGCTTTCTTT
>TRBJ1-2|TRBV2|NA|NA
CASTTPDGGYTF
TGTGCCAGCACCACACCAGACGGAGGCTACACCTTC
>TRBJ2-5|TRBV29-1|NA|NA
CSVGGAGSPAFAETQCF
TGCAGCGTTGGGGGCGCGGGATCGCCGGCATTCGCAGAGACCCAGTGTTTC
>TRBJ1-4|TRBV29-1|TRBD1|NA
CSVGQGAGNEKLFF
TGCAGCGTCGGACAGGGTGCGGGTAATGAAAAACTGTTTTTT
>TRBJ2-5|TRBV20-1|TRBD2|once
CSAVLAGGPETQYF
TGCAGTGCCGTACTAGCGGGAGGGCCCGAGACCCAGTACTTC
>TRBJ2-2|TRBV20-1|TRBD2|many
CSASYSGFTGELFF
TGCAGTGCTAGCTATAGCGGGTTCACCGGGGAGCTGTTTTTT
>TRBJ2-5|TRBV20-1|TRBD1|NA
CSVFFTGQRETQYF
TGCAGTGTTTTCTTCACGGGACAGCGGGAGACCCAGTACTTC
>TRBJ1-3|TRBV7-2|NA|few
CASSPGLRNTIYF
TGTGCCAGCAGCCCGGGGTTACGGAACACCATATATTTT
>TRBJ1-5|TRBV2|NA|many
CASSDGQRETQPQHF
TGTGCCAGCAGTGATGGACAGCGGGAAACTCAGCCCCAGCATTTT
>TRBJ1-2|TRBV7-2|TRBD1|NA
CASSVDRDLEQYYGYTF
TGTGCCAGCAGCGTCGACAGGGACCTCGAGCAGTACTATGGCTACACCTTC
>TRBJ1-1|TRBV7-9|NA|NA
CASSTGRGGTGAFF
TGTGCCAGCAGCACCGGACGGGGAGGCACTGGAGCTTTCTTT
>TRBJ2-5|TRBV5-1|TRBD2|NA
CASSQRGGSETQYF
TGCGCCAGCAGCCAAAGAGGCGGGAGTGAGACCCAGTACTTC
>TRBJ1-2|TRBV5-1|TRBD1|NA
CASSGTGPLYGYTF
TGCGCCAGCAGCGGGACAGGGCCCCTTTATGGCTACACCTTC
>TRBJ2-5|TRBV6-4|NA|many
CASSDRAQETQYF
TGTGCCAGCAGTGACCGGGCTCAAGAGACCCAGTACTTC
>TRBJ1-1|TRBV29-1|TRBD1|many
CSVGTGGTNEAFF
TGCAGCGTAGGAACAGGGGGCACTAATGAAGCTTTCTTT
>TRBJ1-2|TRBV7-6|NA|NA
CASSPTDGYTF
TGTGCCAGCAGCCCGACAGACGGCTACACCTTC
>TRBJ1-2|TRBV29-1|TRBD1|NA
CSRGQGFNGYTF
TGCAGCAGGGGACAGGGCTTCAATGGCTACACCTTC
>TRBJ2-7|TRBV4-2|TRBD2|NA
CASSYLAGRGTYEQYF
TGTGCCAGCAGTTACCTAGCGGGAAGGGGCACCTACGAGCAGTACTTC
>TRBJ1-2|TRBV7-2|NA|many
CASSLQTPTVYTF
TGTGCCAGCAGTCTCCAGACTCCCACCGTATACACCTTC
>TRBJ1-6|TRBV7-8|NA|many
CASSLSGVRDSPLHF
TGTGCCAGCAGCTTATCGGGGGTCCGGGATTCACCCCTCCACTTT
>TRBJ2-7|TRBV29-1|NA|NA
CSVEGTGAYEQYF
TGCAGCGTTGAAGGGACGGGGGCCTACGAGCAGTACTTC
>TRBJ1-5|TRBV9|TRBD1|few
CASSGGQGVGQPQHF
TGTGCCAGCAGCGGGGGACAGGGAGTGGGTCAGCCCCAGCATTTT
>TRBJ1-1|TRBV4-2|TRBD1|many
CASSQGDRAEAFF
TGTGCCAGCAGCCAAGGGGACAGGGCTGAAGCTTTCTTT
>TRBJ1-6|TRBV9|NA|NA
CASSFTGIASPLHF
TGTGCCAGCAGTTTCACAGGGATTGCTTCACCCCTCCACTTT
>TRBJ2-2|TRBV10-3|NA|many
CAIRGGGGATGELFF
TGTGCCATCCGCGGAGGTGGAGGGGCCACCGGGGAGCTGTTTTTT
>TRBJ1-2|TRBV7-2|NA|NA
CASSLGGGLYEGSGYTF
TGTGCCAGCAGCTTAGGAGGGGGTCTCTACGAGGGATCTGGCTACACCTTC
>TRBJ2-5|TRBV10-3|TRBD1|few
CAISTTGTGSETQYF
TGTGCCATCAGTACCACCGGGACAGGGTCGGAGACCCAGTACTTC
>TRBJ2-7|TRBV25-1|NA|NA
CASRTTGRAYEQYF
TGTGCCAGCAGGACGACAGGTCGAGCCTACGAGCAGTACTTC
>TRBJ1-5|TRBV7-9|NA|NA
CASSVTSGLGKETQHF
TGTGCCAGCAGCGTGACTAGCGGGCTGGGTAAAGAGACCCAGCATTTT
>TRBJ2-5|TRBV20-1|TRBD1|NA
CSATPGQKETQYF
TGCAGTGCCACACCGGGACAGAAAGAGACCCAGTACTTC
>TRBJ1-1|TRBV5-1|NA|NA
CASHDSSGNTEAFF
TGCGCCAGCCACGACAGCTCTGGAAACACTGAAGCTTTCTTT
>TRBJ2-5|TRBV7-9|NA|once
CASSFREAQYF
TGTGCCAGCAGCTTCAGGGAGGCCCAGTACTTC
>TRBJ2-5|TRBV7-2|TRBD1|NA
CASSIRTGTAETQYF
TGTGCCAGCAGTATACGGACAGGGACAGCGGAGACCCAGTACTTC
>TRBJ2-7|TRBV7-6|NA|NA
CASSTASYEQYF
TGTGCCAGCAGCACGGCCAGCTACGAGCAGTACTTC
>TRBJ2-7|TRBV2|TRBD2|many
CASRAGIYEQYF
TGTGCCAGCAGAGCGGGAATTTACGAGCAGTACTTC
>TRBJ1-4|TRBV7-2|TRBD1|NA
CASSPGQGEKLFF
TGTGCCAGCAGCCCTGGACAGGGGGAAAAACTGTTTTTT
>TRBJ2-3|TRBV9|NA|NA
CASNRRAPTDTQYF
TGTGCCAGCAACCGGAGGGCCCCCACAGATACGCAGTATTTT
>TRBJ2-3|TRBV20-1|TRBD2|few
CSASPPTSGDTQYF
TGCAGTGCTAGTCCCCCTACTAGCGGCGATACGCAGTATTTT
>TRBJ2-3|TRBV5-1|NA|many
CASSWDLQGTTQYF
TGCGCCAGCAGCTGGGACCTACAGGGAACTACGCAGTATTTT
>TRBJ1-2|TRBV15|TRBD1|once
CATSSDRGFGYTF
TGTGCCACCAGCAGTGACAGGGGGTTTGGCTACACCTTC
>TRBJ1-1|TRBV11-1|NA|NA
CASSWEGTGTEAFF
TGTGCCAGCAGCTGGGAAGGGACGGGCACTGAAGCTTTCTTT
>TRBJ2-2|TRBV15|NA|many
CATSRDWTGELFF
TGTGCCACCAGCAGAGATTGGACCGGGGAGCTGTTTTTT
>TRBJ2-5|TRBV9|NA|NA
CASSQGLSRAFPSQETQYF
TGTGCCAGCAGCCAAGGTCTTAGTAGGGCGTTTCCGTCCCAAGAGACCCAGTACTTC
>TRBJ1-1|TRBV7-2|TRBD1|many
CASSLRTGMNTEAFF
TGTGCCAGCAGCCTTCGGACAGGAATGAACACTGAAGCTTTCTTT
>TRBJ2-7|TRBV9|NA|NA
CASSVAGSEYGQYF
TGTGCCAGCAGCGTAGCCGGGAGTGAATACGGGCAGTACTTC
>TRBJ1-1|TRBV29-1|NA|few
CSVTRDRGAEAFF
TGCAGCGTCACCCGGGACCGGGGCGCTGAAGCTTTCTTT
>TRBJ1-1|TRBV6-1|NA|NA
CASSLRGEAFF
TGTGCCAGCAGTCTAAGGGGCGAAGCTTTCTTT
>TRBJ2-3|TRBV15|NA|NA
CATRGGSGSTDTQYF
TGTGCCACCAGAGGGGGGAGCGGGAGCACAGATACGCAGTATTTT
>TRBJ2-7|TRBV5-1|NA|many
CASSQSYEQYF
TGCGCCAGCAGCCAAAGCTACGAGCAGTACTTC
>TRBJ1-2|TRBV20-1|NA|many
CSAENSSGYGYTF
TGCAGTGCCGAGAATTCCTCCGGCTATGGCTACACCTTC